This T cell receptor (beta chain) was captured in a study of Graves' ophthalmopathy and Graves' hyperthyroidism. Study-level findings and limits: Clonotypes were expanded in thyroid at above 0.001 frequency, and most also appeared in blood.

Amplified TCR beta CDR3 regions were obtained using RNA transcripts as template. First-round RT-PCR employed HTBI primers, with a second-round multiplex PCR after it. TCRdb itself ran the multiplex PCR reads through MiXCR, one entry per CDR3 protein. The sample has about 550,000 distinct CDR3 sequences; 35% to 40% are singletons. The germline CDR1 and CDR2 sequences are KGHDR and SFDVKD. The CDR3 length is 17 residues. The V end was cut by 2 bases, the J end by 2 bases, with 18 bases between. A note on this clonotype: No antigen is known for it.

The chain combines TRBV24-1 with TRBJ2-7; possibly TRBD1 or TRBD2 for D (5 bases each). Sequencing was done on a sample of peripheral blood or thyroid tissue (not recorded which). This receptor was identified in an adult man with Graves' hyperthyroidism. The CDR3 DNA sequence: TGTGCCACCAGTGATTCGGGACGCGGTCTTCCCCCCTACGAGCAGTACTTC. Its protein product is CATSDSGRGLPPYEQYF.